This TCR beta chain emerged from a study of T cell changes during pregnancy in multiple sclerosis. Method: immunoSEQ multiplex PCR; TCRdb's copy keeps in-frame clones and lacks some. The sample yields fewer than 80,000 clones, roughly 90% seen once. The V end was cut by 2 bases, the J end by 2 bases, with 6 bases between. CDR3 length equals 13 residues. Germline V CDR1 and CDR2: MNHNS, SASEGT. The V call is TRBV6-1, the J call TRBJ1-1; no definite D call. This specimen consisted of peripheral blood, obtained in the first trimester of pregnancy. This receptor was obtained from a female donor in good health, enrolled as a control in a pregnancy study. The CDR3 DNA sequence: TGTGCCAGCAGTGAAAAGCCCAACACTGAAGCTTTCTTT. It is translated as CASSEKPNTEAFF.